The 3 T cell receptor beta chains presented below share a single source sample, sequenced in a study of T cell repertoires in cytomegalovirus infection. TCRdb analysed the reads with MiXCR anew, one entry per CDR3 protein. The sample includes hundreds of thousands of distinct CDR3 sequences, 9.6% of them seen just once. The sequenced sample consisted of PBMCs. These receptors were collected from a human donor in good health (CMV status not recorded). Some clones in this sample may be carry-over from other donors' samples.

This clonotype was counted ten times or more. V usage is TRBV28 and J usage is TRBJ1-1; D remains unclear. The germline V gene encodes CDR1 MDHEN and CDR2 SYDVKM. The CDR3 has 12 residues. Trimming cost V 7 bases and J 4 bases, with 10 bases left between them. DNA for the CDR3: TGTGCCAGCATTTCGCCGGCCACTGAAGCTTTCTTT. Translated, it gives CASISPATEAFF.

This clonotype was seen at least ten times. This rearrangement joins TRBV6-5 to TRBJ1-2; 7 nucleotides align to TRBD1. This CDR3 is built from 13 residues. The junction had 6 bases not matched to a gene; V was cut back by 3 bases and J by 8 bases. Germline-derived CDR1 and CDR2 are MNHEY and SVGAGI. CDR3 residues: CASSYEGARGYTF. Written as DNA, the CDR3 is TGTGCCAGCAGTTATGAGGGGGCGCGAGGCTACACCTTC.

This clonotype appeared many times. The genes are TRBV7-2 and TRBJ1-4; no clear D gene. Germline CDR1 is SGHTA and CDR2 is FQGNSA. V was shortened by 1 base and J by 6 bases, with 3 bases between the two germline ends. This CDR3 has 12 residues. The CDR3 sequence: CASSLGHEKLFF. The CDR3 DNA reads TGTGCCAGCAGCTTAGGGCATGAAAAACTGTTTTTT.